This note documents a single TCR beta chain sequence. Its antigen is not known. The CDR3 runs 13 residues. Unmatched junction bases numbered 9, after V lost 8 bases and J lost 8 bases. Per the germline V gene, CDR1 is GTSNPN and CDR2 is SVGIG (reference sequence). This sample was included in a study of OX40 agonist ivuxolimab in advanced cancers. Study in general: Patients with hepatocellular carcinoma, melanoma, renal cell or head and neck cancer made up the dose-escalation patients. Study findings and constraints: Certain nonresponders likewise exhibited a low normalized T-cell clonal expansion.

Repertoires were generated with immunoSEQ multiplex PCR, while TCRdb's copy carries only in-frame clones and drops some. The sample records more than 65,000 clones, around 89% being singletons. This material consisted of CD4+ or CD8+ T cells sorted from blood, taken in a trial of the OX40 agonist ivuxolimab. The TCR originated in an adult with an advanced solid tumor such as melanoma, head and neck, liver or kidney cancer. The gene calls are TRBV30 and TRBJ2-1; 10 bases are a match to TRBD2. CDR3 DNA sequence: TGTGCCGGAGAGCGGGGGGGCAGGTATGAGCAGTTCTTC. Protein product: CAGERGGRYEQFF.